Each of the 20 T cell receptor beta chains below was sequenced from the same sample in a study of blood T cell repertoires in COVID-19. Libraries were prepared by immunoSEQ multiplex PCR; TCRdb keeps only in-frame clonotypes and omits some of them. The sample contains about 270,000 clones, 65% to 90% of which appear only once. What was sequenced was peripheral blood. The receptors here all came from a woman between 55 and 75 years old with active or convalescent COVID-19.

This clone was detected only once. The chain recombines TRBV5-5 with TRBJ2-3, with 7 bases matching TRBD1. The CDR3 extends over 13 amino acids. J was trimmed by 4 bases and V by 4 bases; bases with no gene match: 3. Germline V gene sequence: CDR1 SGHKS, CDR2 YYEKEE (reference sequence). Here the CDR3 DNA reads TGTGCCAGCAGCGTGACAGGGTCAGATACGCAGTATTTT. Its translation: CASSVTGSDTQYF.

This clone has a single count. This chain uses TRBV5-1 with TRBJ2-2; 11 bases are shared with TRBD1. Losses at the gene ends were 4 bases for V and 5 bases for J; bases not matched to a gene: 4. Germline CDR1 SGHRS, CDR2 YFSETQ. The CDR3 sequence is 15 residues long. The CDR3 DNA reads as TGCGCCAGCAGCGGGGACAGGGGGAGGACCGGGGAGCTGTTTTTT. Amino acids: CASSGDRGRTGELFF.

This clone was seen a few times. CDR3 region: CASLDGAGYYEQYF. In DNA form, the CDR3 reads TGTGCCAGCCTTGATGGGGCAGGTTACTACGAGCAGTACTTC. This chain links TRBV2 with TRBJ2-7, with D maybe TRBD1 (5 bases). Germline CDR1 is SNHLY and CDR2 is FYNNEI. The CDR3 length is 14 residues. The germline V and J ends were trimmed by 8 bases and 3 bases, with 17 bases remaining between them.

The count of this clone is one. The chain combines TRBV5-1 with TRBJ2-5; TRBD1 matches at 8 bases. The CDR3 has 13 amino acids. CDR1 and CDR2 (germline): SGHRS, YFSETQ. J gave up 4 bases and V 7 bases, and 6 bases lay outside the gene matches. The CDR3 DNA reads TGCGCCAGCGGACAGGGTGGGGGAGAGACCCAGTACTTC. The encoded protein is CASGQGGGETQYF.

This chain uses TRBV21-1 with TRBJ2-2; no DNA check was done on the table's D call, TRBD2. TRBV21-1 is termed a pseudogene. The CDR3 length is 14 residues. The CDR3 spells CASTRGRNTGELFF. The CDR3 region has the DNA TGTGCCAGCACCCGGGGGAGGAACACCGGGGAGCTGTTTTTT.

The rearrangement uses TRBV7-9 and TRBJ2-3; perhaps TRBD2 as D (6 bases). Germline CDR1 is SEHNR and CDR2 is FQNEAQ (reference sequence). The CDR3 is 13 amino acids. Trimming cost V 10 bases and J 2 bases, with 13 bases left between them. The CDR3 region is CAIQLADTDTQYF. The DNA of the CDR3 is TGTGCCATTCAACTAGCTGACACAGATACGCAGTATTTT. The whole variable domain, remainder taken from reference TRBV7-9 and TRBJ2-3, is DTGVSQNPRHKITKRGQNVTFRCDPISEHNRLYWYRQTLGQGPEFLTYFQNEAQLEKSRLLSDRFSAERPKGSFSTLEIQRTEQGDSAMYLCAIQLADTDTQYFGPGTRLTVL.

This clone was observed once. V and J are TRBV4-2 and TRBJ1-1; unclear D gene. The CDR3 covers 13 residues. CDR1 LGHNA and CDR2 YNFKEQ come from the germline V gene. Between the trimmed V and J ends, which lost 4 bases and 0 bases, there was a span of 6 bases. CDR3 residues: CASSPQLNTEAFF. Written as DNA, the CDR3 is TGTGCCAGCAGCCCACAATTGAACACTGAAGCTTTCTTT.

The CDR3 bases are TGTGCCAGCAGTTACCGTGACAGGGGCCGTGGGGAAAAACTGTTTTTT. Translation: CASSYRDRGRGEKLFF. The chain employs TRBV2 and TRBJ1-4; the match to TRBD1 covers 8 bases. V gave up 5 bases and J gave up 8 bases; unmatched junction bases: 13. Germline V gene data show CDR1 as SNHLY and CDR2 as FYNNEI. CDR3 length equals 16 residues.

This sequence joins TRBV14 and TRBJ2-7; D remains unclear. Trimming shortened V by 1 base and J by 0 bases, and 7 bases separated the two germline ends. The CDR3 is 14 residues long. CDR1 and CDR2 from the germline V gene are SGHDN and FVKESK. In DNA form, the CDR3 reads TGTGCCAGCAGCCAAGTGCGTATCTCCTACGAGCAGTACTTC. Translating it yields CASSQVRISYEQYF.

The CDR3 is CASSSQGFKAKNIQYF. The CDR3 bases are TGTGCCAGCAGCTCCCAGGGCTTCAAGGCCAAAAACATTCAGTACTTC. The V and J genes are TRBV7-2 and TRBJ2-4; D may be TRBD1 (5 bases). Trimming removed 4 bases from V and 1 base from J, with 14 bases in between. CDR3 length: 16 residues. The germline CDR1 and CDR2 sequences are SGHTA and FQGNSA.

The J gene is TRBJ2-2, the V gene TRBV21-1; TRBD2, the table's D call, lacks a check against the DNA. TRBV21-1 is given as a pseudogene. CDR3 size: 14 residues. As DNA, the CDR3 is TGTGCCAGCATCCCCCCCGAGGGAACCGGGGAGCTGTTTTTT. It yields the protein CASIPPEGTGELFF.

The chain has TRBV9 and TRBJ1-5, with D maybe TRBD1 (6 bases). Germline V gene data show CDR1 as SGDLS and CDR2 as YYNGEE. Trimming took 3 bases from V and 1 from J, leaving 20 bases between them. The CDR3 covers 18 residues. This CDR3 is CASSAGPQGGKSNQPQHF. The CDR3 nucleotides read TGTGCCAGCAGCGCCGGCCCACAGGGAGGGAAAAGCAATCAGCCCCAGCATTTT.

The chain combines TRBV6-5 with TRBJ2-5; D is possibly TRBD2 (5 bases). This CDR3 contains 16 residues. Per the germline V gene, CDR1 is MNHEY and CDR2 is SVGAGI. V dropped 0 bases and J dropped 2 bases, with 13 bases sitting between them. CDR3 region: CASSYSEAVFQETQYF. CDR3 bases: TGTGCCAGCAGTTACTCGGAGGCGGTTTTTCAAGAGACCCAGTACTTC.

This clone came up once. This chain connects TRBV11-2 to TRBJ1-2; TRBD1 might be the D (5 bases). The CDR3 totals 13 residues. In germline, CDR1 is SGHAT, CDR2 FQNNGV. V lost 10 bases to trimming and J lost 4 bases, with 16 bases between them. This chain's CDR3 is CATPGGEIYGYTF. CDR3 coding DNA: TGTGCCACCCCCGGGGGGGAGATCTATGGCTACACCTTC.

V and J are TRBV19 and TRBJ2-1; 8 nucleotides match TRBD1. The V and J ends lost 6 bases and 8 bases, in that order; junction bases with no gene match: 6. The germline CDR1 and CDR2 sequences are LNHDA and SQIVND (reference sequence). The CDR3 sequence is 13 residues long. DNA of the CDR3: TGTGCCAGTAGCCCCTCACAGGGGGATGAGCAGTTCTTC. This encodes CASSPSQGDEQFF. Supplemented by reference TRBV19 and TRBJ2-1, the full variable domain reads DGGITQSPKYLFRKEGQNVTLSCEQNLNHDAMYWYRQDPGQGLRLIYYSQIVNDFQKGDIAEGYSVSREKKESFPLTVTSAQKNPTAFYLCASSPSQGDEQFFGPGTRLTVL.

The CDR3 coding sequence is TGTGCCAGCTCAGAAAGGCGGGGGCTCTACAATGAGCAGTTCTTC. It translates to CASSERRGLYNEQFF. The chain employs TRBV18 and TRBJ2-1, with D maybe TRBD2 (7 bases). Trimming took 5 bases from V and 3 from J, leaving 14 bases between them. Germline V CDR1 and CDR2: KGHSH, LQKENI. This CDR3 contains 15 residues.

The chain carries TRBV7-9 and TRBJ1-1; the match to TRBD1 covers 8 bases. Germline lookup yields CDR1 SEHNR and CDR2 FQNEAQ (reference sequence). The length of the CDR3 is 14 residues. V trimming: 6 bases; J trimming: 5 bases; junction bases outside the gene matches: 8. As DNA, the CDR3 is TGTGCCAGCAGTTTGGACAGGGAGGGGACTGAAGCTTTCTTT. As protein: CASSLDREGTEAFF. Full variable domain (remainder filled in from reference TRBV7-9 and TRBJ1-1): DTGVSQNPRHKITKRGQNVTFRCDPISEHNRLYWYRQTLGQGPEFLTYFQNEAQLEKSRLLSDRFSAERPKGSFSTLEIQRTEQGDSAMYLCASSLDREGTEAFFGQGTRLTVV.

V and J are TRBV30 and TRBJ2-3, with 7 positions matching TRBD1. The J segment lost 4 bases and the V segment lost 5 bases, leaving 6 bases of the junction unmatched. CDR1 GTSNPN and CDR2 SVGIG come from the germline V gene (reference sequence). CDR3 length: 13 residues. For the CDR3, the DNA is TGTGCCTGGTCACAGGGGAACCCAGATACGCAGTATTTT. Translating it yields CAWSQGNPDTQYF.

This chain uses TRBV27 with TRBJ2-2, with 7 nucleotides matching TRBD1. CDR3 length: 15 amino acids. In germline, CDR1 is MNHEY, CDR2 SMNVEV (reference sequence). Trimming removed 2 bases from V and 6 bases from J; junction bases left unmatched: 6. CDR3 DNA sequence: TGTGCCAGCAGTTTACGGGGACAGTTTCCCGGGGAGCTGTTTTTT. It codes for CASSLRGQFPGELFF.

The chain combines TRBV12-3 or TRBV12-4 with TRBJ1-2; 7 bases map to TRBD1. V gave up 3 bases and J gave up 4 bases; unmatched junction bases: 2. The CDR3 is 13 amino acids. CDR3 sequence: CASSLSGGYGYTF. In DNA form, the CDR3 reads TGTGCCAGCAGTTTGTCAGGGGGCTATGGCTACACCTTC.